This TCR beta chain was captured by sequencing in a study of cytomegalovirus exposure and HLA in healthy donors. Findings and caveats of the study: There were reportedly fewer N-insertions in an Asian-associated ancestry cluster than the approximately 670-donor mean, in a later analysis. Reported performance of the classifier showed diagnosis of cytomegalovirus status with high specificity and sensitivity.

PCR involved 60 Vbeta and 13 Jbeta primers. Measured with immunoSEQ multiplex PCR; TCRdb has only the in-frame clones, and not every one. This table has about 120,000 clones, about 80% appearing once. Germline CDR1 reads SGHDT; CDR2 reads YYEEEE. The J segment lost 4 bases and the V segment lost 1 base, leaving 3 bases of the junction unmatched. The CDR3 length is 15 residues. On this clone itself: The target antigen is unknown.

The chain links TRBV5-6 to TRBJ1-4; 8 bases are shared with TRBD1. Specimen: PBMCs. The clonotype comes from a woman in her late teens or twenties in good health and CMV-seronegative. The chain's CDR3 is CASSLRTGLNEKLFF. CDR3 DNA: TGTGCCAGCAGCTTGAGGACAGGGCTTAATGAAAAACTGTTTTTT.